Listed below are T cell receptor beta chains from one sample, sequenced in a study of blood T cells in healthy people across ages. TCRdb ran MiXCR on the 5' RACE reads and lists one entry per CDR3 protein. Among some 1,500,000 distinct CDR3 sequences listed, approximately 43% were seen once. The specimen sequenced was blood. The source is a woman aged 18-30 years in good health. The conserved cysteine and the conserved F or W are not part of the CDR3 here. Each record gives: clone size, V gene, CDR3 length, J gene, CDR3 protein. The size field is filled for only some rows; it gives once, few, many or a size class.

.	TRBV9	13	TRBJ1-1	ASSAGPGRGTEAF
.	TRBV12-3/TRBV12-4	12	TRBJ1-1	ASSLHRGSTEAF
few	TRBV20-1	14	TRBJ2-3	SAHPYGTSGTSAQY
few	TRBV7-8	12	TRBJ1-2	ASWTGAANYGYT
.	TRBV6-2/TRBV6-3	9	TRBJ1-2	ASSYWDGYT
.	TRBV7-8	12	TRBJ1-5	ASTRTGVGQPQH
.	TRBV24-1	11	TRBJ1-2	ATSGTESYGYT
.	TRBV20-1	11	TRBJ1-4	SAPQGIKEKLF
.	TRBV5-1	12	TRBJ2-3	ASSFVAGGDTQY
.	TRBV6-5	12	TRBJ2-5	ASSYGAGQETQY
.	TRBV28	13	.	ASSFEQGVSYEQY
.	TRBV24-1	12	TRBJ2-3	ATSDPTGGGTQY
.	TRBV12-3/TRBV12-4	13	TRBJ1-2	ASSWGHLGAYGYT
.	TRBV9	12	TRBJ2-7	ASNPGQGYNEQY
few	TRBV5-1	12	TRBJ2-7	ASSMGLAAYEQY
few	TRBV20-1	11	TRBJ2-7	SARAGPPYEQY
many	TRBV20-1	8	TRBJ2-1	SVLDNEQF
.	TRBV6-5	14	TRBJ2-1	ASSYLAGGPFTEQF
.	TRBV4-1	14	TRBJ2-7	ASSQDMGGASYEQY
.	TRBV4-3	13	TRBJ1-4	ASSQDGQGREKLF
few	TRBV7-9	9	TRBJ2-1	ASSSSLGEF
.	TRBV9	13	TRBJ2-3	ASSGIQGWSDTQY
.	TRBV2	9	TRBJ2-3	ASSLQTMQY
.	TRBV20-1	8	.	SAGEYEQY
.	TRBV15	13	TRBJ1-3	ATSREWSSGNTIY
.	TRBV4-3	14	.	ASSHDRGSGGYEQY
few	TRBV20-1	10	TRBJ1-5	SARSGDQPQH
few	TRBV12-3/TRBV12-4	13	TRBJ2-7	ASSYPGRSSYEQY
few	TRBV6-6	10	TRBJ1-2	ASSNRAYGYT
.	TRBV3-1	14	.	ASSQDLARGAYEQY
.	TRBV11-2	11	TRBJ1-1	ASSLVPATEPF
few	TRBV4-1	12	TRBJ1-2	ASSRPGQAYGYT
few	TRBV20-1	11	TRBJ2-7	SASERYSYEQY
.	TRBV24-1	17	TRBJ2-6	ATFGDSASTSQGANVLT
few	TRBV6-5	12	TRBJ1-1	ASRLRGVGPEAF
.	TRBV20-1	12	TRBJ2-5	SARDPYFQETQY
.	TRBV4-1	14	TRBJ2-7	ASSRTLAVSYNEQY
.	TRBV7-3	15	TRBJ2-2	ASSLTVREPNTGELF
few	TRBV10-3	15	TRBJ2-3	AISESPSGGGTDTQY
.	TRBV7-3	14	.	ASSLIAGGSYNEQY
many	TRBV29-1	11	TRBJ2-1	SVKTGWMNEQF
.	TRBV3-1	15	TRBJ1-4	ASSPLLFRTGNEKLF
.	TRBV7-2	10	.	ASSSTDETQY
.	TRBV10-3	13	TRBJ1-5	AISPGVQNLQPQH
few	TRBV7-2	13	.	ASSPNSGAGYEQY
few	TRBV12-3/TRBV12-4	13	TRBJ2-3	ASRGTGRFEDTQY
few	TRBV12-3/TRBV12-4	14	TRBJ2-1	ASSLSAVSSYNEQF
.	TRBV7-3	13	.	ASSSVAGGSETQY
.	TRBV6-5	12	TRBJ2-1	ASTTGGVGNEQF
.	TRBV4-3	13	TRBJ1-2	ASSQAQGAPYGYT
.	TRBV28	13	TRBJ2-7	ASGLPGQGAYEQY
few	TRBV20-1	8	TRBJ1-1	SARQAKAF
.	TRBV6-6	12	TRBJ2-4	ASRGTNLKNIQY
many	TRBV7-3	14	TRBJ2-2	ASSSPGTGPTGELF
.	TRBV4-1	17	TRBJ2-1	ASRRGLAGGVSSYNEQF
.	TRBV5-6	12	TRBJ2-5	ASSFGLGENEQY
few	TRBV5-1	13	TRBJ2-5	ASSLALPGQETQY
.	TRBV7-9	12	TRBJ2-3	ASGIRGQTDTQY
.	TRBV6-2/TRBV6-3	14	TRBJ2-2	ASSYPDRENTGELF